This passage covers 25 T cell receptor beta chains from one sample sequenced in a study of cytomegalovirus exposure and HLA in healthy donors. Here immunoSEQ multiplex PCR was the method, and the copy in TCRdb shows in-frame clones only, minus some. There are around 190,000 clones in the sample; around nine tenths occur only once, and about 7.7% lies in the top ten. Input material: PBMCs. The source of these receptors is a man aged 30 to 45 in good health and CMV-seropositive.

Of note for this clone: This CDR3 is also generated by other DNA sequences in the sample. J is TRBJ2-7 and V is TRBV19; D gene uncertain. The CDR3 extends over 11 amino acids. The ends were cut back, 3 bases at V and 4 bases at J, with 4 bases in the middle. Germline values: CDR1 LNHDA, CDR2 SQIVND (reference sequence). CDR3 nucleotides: TGTGCCAGTAGTATCGGGTACGAGCAGTACTTC. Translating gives CASSIGYEQYF.

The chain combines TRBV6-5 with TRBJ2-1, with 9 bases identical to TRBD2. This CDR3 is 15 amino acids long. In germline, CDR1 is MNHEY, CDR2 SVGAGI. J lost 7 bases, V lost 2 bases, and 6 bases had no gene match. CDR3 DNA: TGTGCCAGCAGTTACCGGGCGGGAGGGCCGAATGAGCAGTTCTTC. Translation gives CASSYRAGGPNEQFF.

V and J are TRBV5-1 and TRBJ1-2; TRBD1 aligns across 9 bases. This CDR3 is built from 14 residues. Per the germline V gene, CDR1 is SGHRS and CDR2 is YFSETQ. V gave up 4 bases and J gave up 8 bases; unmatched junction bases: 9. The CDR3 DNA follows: TGCGCCAGCAGCCTACAGGGGGCGCGAGAGGGCTACACCTTC. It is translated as CASSLQGAREGYTF. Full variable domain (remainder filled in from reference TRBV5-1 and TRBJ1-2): KAGVTQTPRYLIKTRGQQVTLSCSPISGHRSVSWYQQTPGQGLQFLFEYFSETQRNKGNFPGRFSGRQFSNSRSEMNVSTLELGDSALYLCASSLQGAREGYTFGSGTRLTVV.

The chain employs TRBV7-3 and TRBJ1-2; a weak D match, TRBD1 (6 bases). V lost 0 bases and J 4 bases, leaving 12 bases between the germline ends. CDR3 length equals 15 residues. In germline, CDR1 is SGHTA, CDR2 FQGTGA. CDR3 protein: CASSLTQRGAYGYTF. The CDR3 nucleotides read TGTGCCAGCAGCTTAACGCAACGGGGGGCCTATGGCTACACCTTC.

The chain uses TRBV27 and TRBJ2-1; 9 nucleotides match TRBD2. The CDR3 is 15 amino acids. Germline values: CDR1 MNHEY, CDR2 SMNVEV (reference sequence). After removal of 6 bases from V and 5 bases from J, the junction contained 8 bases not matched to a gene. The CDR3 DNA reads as TGTGCCAGCAGGCCTCTAGCGGGGCCCCACAATGAGCAGTTCTTC. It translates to CASRPLAGPHNEQFF.

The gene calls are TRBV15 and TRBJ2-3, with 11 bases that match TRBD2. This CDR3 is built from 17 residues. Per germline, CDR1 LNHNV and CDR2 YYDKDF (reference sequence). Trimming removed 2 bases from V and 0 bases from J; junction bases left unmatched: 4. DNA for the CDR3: TGTGCCACCAGCAGAACTCTAGCGGGGGGTAGCACAGATACGCAGTATTTT. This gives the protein CATSRTLAGGSTDTQYF.

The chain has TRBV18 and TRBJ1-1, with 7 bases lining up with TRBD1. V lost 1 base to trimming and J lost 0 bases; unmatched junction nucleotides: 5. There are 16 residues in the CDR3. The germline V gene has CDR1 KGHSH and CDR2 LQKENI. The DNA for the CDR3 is TGTGCCAGCTCACCACGCGGACAGGCCATGAACACTGAAGCTTTCTTT. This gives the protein CASSPRGQAMNTEAFF.

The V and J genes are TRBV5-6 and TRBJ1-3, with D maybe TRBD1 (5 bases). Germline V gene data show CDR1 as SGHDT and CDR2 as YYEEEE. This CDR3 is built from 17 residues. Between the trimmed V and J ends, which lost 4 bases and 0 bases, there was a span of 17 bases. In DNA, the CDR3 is TGTGCCAGCAGCAACCGACGCGGGGCCAACTCTGGAAACACCATATATTTT. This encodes CASSNRRGANSGNTIYF.

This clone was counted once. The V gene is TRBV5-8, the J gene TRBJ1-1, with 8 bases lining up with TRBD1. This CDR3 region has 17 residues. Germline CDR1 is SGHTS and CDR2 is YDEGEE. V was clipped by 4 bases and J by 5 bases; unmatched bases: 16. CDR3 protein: CASSPRSHRGGRTEAFF. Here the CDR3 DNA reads TGTGCCAGCAGCCCGCGTTCTCACAGGGGGGGAAGGACTGAAGCTTTCTTT.

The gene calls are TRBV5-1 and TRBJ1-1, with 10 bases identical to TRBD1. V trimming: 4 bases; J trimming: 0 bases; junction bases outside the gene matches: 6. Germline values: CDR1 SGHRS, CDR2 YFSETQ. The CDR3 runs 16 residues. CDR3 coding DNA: TGCGCCAGCAGCCTCCCCGACAGGGGGCTGAACACTGAAGCTTTCTTT. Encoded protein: CASSLPDRGLNTEAFF. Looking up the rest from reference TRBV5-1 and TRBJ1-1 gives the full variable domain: KAGVTQTPRYLIKTRGQQVTLSCSPISGHRSVSWYQQTPGQGLQFLFEYFSETQRNKGNFPGRFSGRQFSNSRSEMNVSTLELGDSALYLCASSLPDRGLNTEAFFGQGTRLTVV.

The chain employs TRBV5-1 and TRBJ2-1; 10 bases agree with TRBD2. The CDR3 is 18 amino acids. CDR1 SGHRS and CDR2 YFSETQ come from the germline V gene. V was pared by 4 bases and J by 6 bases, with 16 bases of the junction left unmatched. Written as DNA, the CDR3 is TGCGCCAGCAGCCTGGTCTTTGGTCTAGCGGGAGACAGCAATGAGCAGTTCTTC. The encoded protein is CASSLVFGLAGDSNEQFF.

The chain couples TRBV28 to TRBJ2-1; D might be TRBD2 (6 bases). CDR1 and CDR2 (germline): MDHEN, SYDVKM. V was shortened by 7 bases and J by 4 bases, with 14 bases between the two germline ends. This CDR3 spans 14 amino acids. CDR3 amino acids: CASISLATYNEQFF. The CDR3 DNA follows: TGTGCCAGCATAAGTCTAGCGACGTACAATGAGCAGTTCTTC.

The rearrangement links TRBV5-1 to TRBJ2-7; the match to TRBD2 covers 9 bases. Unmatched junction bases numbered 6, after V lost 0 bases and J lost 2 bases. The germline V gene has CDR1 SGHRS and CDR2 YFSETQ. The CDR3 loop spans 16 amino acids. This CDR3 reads CASSLAVAGGPYEQYF. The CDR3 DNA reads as TGCGCCAGCAGCTTGGCGGTGGCGGGAGGGCCCTACGAGCAGTACTTC.

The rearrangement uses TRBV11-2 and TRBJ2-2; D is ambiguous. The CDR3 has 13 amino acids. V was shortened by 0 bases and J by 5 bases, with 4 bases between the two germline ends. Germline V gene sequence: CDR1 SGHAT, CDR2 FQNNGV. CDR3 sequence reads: CASSLEGTGELFF. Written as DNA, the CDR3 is TGTGCCAGCAGCTTAGAGGGTACCGGGGAGCTGTTTTTT.

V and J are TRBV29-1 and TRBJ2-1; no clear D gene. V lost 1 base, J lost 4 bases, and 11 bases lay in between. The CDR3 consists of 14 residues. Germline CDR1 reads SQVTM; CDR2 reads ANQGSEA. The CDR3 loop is CSVEVIGLYNEQFF. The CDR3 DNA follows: TGCAGCGTTGAAGTAATCGGTTTATACAATGAGCAGTTCTTC.

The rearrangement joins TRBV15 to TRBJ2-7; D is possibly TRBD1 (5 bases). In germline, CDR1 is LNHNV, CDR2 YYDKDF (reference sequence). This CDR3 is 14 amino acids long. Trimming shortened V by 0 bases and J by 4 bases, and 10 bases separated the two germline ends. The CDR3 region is CATSREGVWYEQYF. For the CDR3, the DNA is TGTGCCACCAGCAGAGAAGGGGTCTGGTACGAGCAGTACTTC.

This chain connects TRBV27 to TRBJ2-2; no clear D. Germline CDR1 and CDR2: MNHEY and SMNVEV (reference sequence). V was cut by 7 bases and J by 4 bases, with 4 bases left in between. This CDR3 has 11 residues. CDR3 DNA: TGTGCCAGCACTTCCACCGGGGAGCTGTTTTTT. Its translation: CASTSTGELFF.

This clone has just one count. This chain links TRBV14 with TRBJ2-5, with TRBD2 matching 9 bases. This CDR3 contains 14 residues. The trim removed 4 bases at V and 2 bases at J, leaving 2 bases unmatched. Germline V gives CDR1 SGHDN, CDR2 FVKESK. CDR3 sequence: CASSLLAGQETQYF. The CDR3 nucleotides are TGTGCCAGCAGCCTTCTAGCGGGACAAGAGACCCAGTACTTC. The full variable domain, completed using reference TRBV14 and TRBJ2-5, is EAGVTQFPSHSVIEKGQTVTLRCDPISGHDNLYWYRRVMGKEIKFLLHFVKESKQDESGMPNNRFLAERTGGTYSTLKVQPAELEDSGVYFCASSLLAGQETQYFGPGTRLLVL.

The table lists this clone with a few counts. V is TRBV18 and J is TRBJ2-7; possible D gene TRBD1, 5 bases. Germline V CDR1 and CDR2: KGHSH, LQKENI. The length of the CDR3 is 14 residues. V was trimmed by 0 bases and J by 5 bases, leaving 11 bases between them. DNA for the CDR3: TGTGCCAGCTCACCACCGTTCCAGGGCCACGAGCAGTACTTC. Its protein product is CASSPPFQGHEQYF.

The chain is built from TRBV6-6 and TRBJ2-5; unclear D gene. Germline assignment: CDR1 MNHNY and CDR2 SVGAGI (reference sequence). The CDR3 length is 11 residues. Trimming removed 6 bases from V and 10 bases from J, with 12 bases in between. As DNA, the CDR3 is TGTGCCAGCAGCCCCCCCAAGGACCAGTACTTC. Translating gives CASSPPKDQYF.

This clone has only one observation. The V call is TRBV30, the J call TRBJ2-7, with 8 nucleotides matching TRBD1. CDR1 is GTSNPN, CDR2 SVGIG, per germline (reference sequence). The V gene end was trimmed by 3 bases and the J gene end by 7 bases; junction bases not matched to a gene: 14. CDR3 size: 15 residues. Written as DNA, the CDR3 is TGTGCCTGGAGGATCAGGGGGCTGGTCTCGGGTGAGCAGTACTTC. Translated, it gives CAWRIRGLVSGEQYF.

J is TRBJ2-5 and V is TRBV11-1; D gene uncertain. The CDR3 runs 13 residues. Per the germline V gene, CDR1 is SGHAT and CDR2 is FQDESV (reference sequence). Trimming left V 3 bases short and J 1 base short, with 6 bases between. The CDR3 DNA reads TGTGCCAGCAGCTTTCGTATCCAAGAGACCCAGTACTTC. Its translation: CASSFRIQETQYF.

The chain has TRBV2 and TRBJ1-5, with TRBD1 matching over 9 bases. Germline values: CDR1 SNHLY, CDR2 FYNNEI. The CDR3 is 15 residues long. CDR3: CASKLDRGNNQPQHF. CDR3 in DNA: TGTGCGTCAAAACTCGACAGGGGGAATAATCAGCCCCAGCATTTT.

CDR3 sequence reads: CASSLLQGNEQFF. The CDR3 DNA sequence: TGTGCCAGCAGCTTGTTACAGGGAAATGAGCAGTTCTTC. The chain joins TRBV7-2 to TRBJ2-1, with D possibly matching TRBD1 (6 bases). The CDR3 sequence is 13 residues long. Trimming took off 3 bases at V and 7 bases at J, with 10 bases between the two ends. The germline V gene has CDR1 SGHTA and CDR2 FQGNSA.

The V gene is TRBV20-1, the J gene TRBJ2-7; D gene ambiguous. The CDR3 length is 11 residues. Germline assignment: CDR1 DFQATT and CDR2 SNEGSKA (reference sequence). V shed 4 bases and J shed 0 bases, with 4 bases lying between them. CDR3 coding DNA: TGCAGTGCTACCGTCTCCTACGAGCAGTACTTC. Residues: CSATVSYEQYF.